The rows below give T cell receptor beta chains drawn from one sample of a study of OX40 agonist ivuxolimab in advanced cancers. Clones were read by immunoSEQ multiplex PCR, and TCRdb kept only the in-frame ones, dropping some. In the table there are 70,000 to 90,000 clones, roughly 80% of which are singletons. Sequences were derived from CD4+ or CD8+ T cells sorted from blood, sampled in a trial of the OX40 agonist ivuxolimab. These receptor sequences come from an adult with an advanced solid tumor such as melanoma, head and neck, liver or kidney cancer. CDR3s include the opening cysteine and the closing phenylalanine or tryptophan. D genes are given only for firm matches. Not every row has a clone size; where given, it reads once, few, many or a size class.

>TRBV4-2|.|.|TRBJ2-6
TGTGCCAGCAGCCAAGAAGGGTCCGGGGCCAACGTCCTGACTTTC
CASSQEGSGANVLTF
>TRBV6-6|.|many|TRBJ1-6
TGTGCCAGCAGTTTAGTAGGGGTAGAAGGGTCACCCCTCCACTTT
CASSLVGVEGSPLHF
>TRBV29-1|TRBD2|.|TRBJ2-1
TGCACCGGACCCGGGACTAGCGGTAAAGGACCCTACAATGAGCAGTTCTTC
CTGPGTSGKGPYNEQFF
>TRBV2|.|few|TRBJ1-2
TGTGCCAGCAGTGAGCAATCGAACTCCTATGGCTACACCTTC
CASSEQSNSYGYTF
>TRBV30|.|once|TRBJ2-5
TGTGCCTTATCCTTAGACGAGAAGACCCAGTACTTC
CALSLDEKTQYF
>TRBV18|.|.|TRBJ1-2
TGTGCCAGCTCACCACCGCTCGGGGGCAGGGCTAACTATGGCTACACCTTC
CASSPPLGGRANYGYTF
>TRBV10-3|TRBD2|.|TRBJ2-5
TGTGCCATCGGGGGGACTAGCAACCAAGAGACCCAGTACTTC
CAIGGTSNQETQYF
>TRBV29-1|.|.|TRBJ1-4
TGCAGCGCGATACGCGGACAGTACGAAAAACTGTTTTTT
CSAIRGQYEKLFF
>TRBV5-1|.|once|TRBJ1-2
TGCGCCAGCAGCCCTTTAGGGGGGACTAGCTATGGCTACACCTTC
CASSPLGGTSYGYTF
>TRBV7-2|TRBD1|.|TRBJ1-3
TGTGCCAGCAGCGATGGGACAGGGCCTGGAAACACCATATATTTT
CASSDGTGPGNTIYF
>TRBV7-2|TRBD1|.|TRBJ2-2
TGTGCCAGCAGCTCGACGACAGGGCGGAACACCGGGGAGCTGTTTTTT
CASSSTTGRNTGELFF
>TRBV7-2|TRBD1|.|TRBJ1-1
TGTGCCAGCAGCTTGACAGGGACGTCGACTGAAGCTTTCTTT
CASSLTGTSTEAFF
>TRBV6-5|TRBD2|.|TRBJ2-3
TGTGCCAGCAGTTCGTTGGCGGGAGGCCCCACAGATACGCAGTATTTT
CASSSLAGGPTDTQYF
>TRBV30|.|.|TRBJ2-2
TGTGCCTGGAGTTTGGGGGGGGCGAGCGGGGAGCTGTTTTTT
CAWSLGGASGELFF
>TRBV5-1|.|.|TRBJ2-3
TGCGCCAGCAGCTTGTCGGGGCTGGGAGATACGCAGTATTTT
CASSLSGLGDTQYF
>TRBV12-5|.|.|TRBJ2-1
TGTGCTAGTGGTTTGGTACTCGGGGTGCGTGCGGACAATGAGCAGTTCTTC
CASGLVLGVRADNEQFF
>TRBV4-1|.|.|TRBJ1-1
TGCGCCAGCAGCTTACAGGGAAGGGCGAACACTGAAGCTTTCTTT
CASSLQGRANTEAFF
>TRBV7-3|.|once|TRBJ2-4
TGTGCCAGCAGCTCGGGCATTCAGTACTTC
CASSSGIQYF
>TRBV7-7|.|.|TRBJ2-2
TGTGCTAGCAGCTTAGCACAGGGGGGGACCGGGGAGCTGTTTTTT
CASSLAQGGTGELFF
>TRBV6-5|.|.|TRBJ2-7
TGTGCCAGCAGCCTAACGAGGGAGTACGAGCAGTACTTC
CASSLTREYEQYF
>TRBV2|TRBD2|once|TRBJ2-5
TGTTCGACTAGCGGGATGGAGTATGAGACCCAGTACTTC
CSTSGMEYETQYF
>TRBV14|.|once|TRBJ2-3
TGTGCCAGCAGCCTAATACCCCGCGATACGCAGTATTTT
CASSLIPRDTQYF
>TRBV9|TRBD1|.|TRBJ1-4
TGTGCCAGCAGCGCGGGACAGCGAAGCGAAAAACTGTTTTTT
CASSAGQRSEKLFF
>TRBV7-9|.|.|TRBJ1-1
TGTGCCAGCACCCCCTGGGTCACTGAAGCTTTCTTT
CASTPWVTEAFF
>TRBV6-1|.|once|TRBJ1-2
TGTGCCAGCTATCGGCGCCCACTTAACTATGGCTACACCTTC
CASYRRPLNYGYTF
>TRBV29-1|TRBD1|.|TRBJ1-1
TGCAGCGTTGAAGAAAAGGACAGGGGGCGGATCACTGAAGCTTTCTTT
CSVEEKDRGRITEAFF
>TRBV7-9|.|.|TRBJ1-1
TGTGCCAGCGACAGAGTGGCGGAAAAAGCTTTCTTT
CASDRVAEKAFF
>TRBV19|TRBD1|.|TRBJ1-3
TGTGCCAGCAGCTATGGGACAGCACCTGGAAACACCATATATTTT
CASSYGTAPGNTIYF
>TRBV10-3|.|.|TRBJ2-1
TGTGCCATCAGTGGCGGGGTAGGTGACAATGAGCAGTTCTTC
CAISGGVGDNEQFF
>TRBV9|.|.|TRBJ1-2
TGTGCCAGCAGCTCCCCCCCAGCTGCGGGCTACACCTTC
CASSSPPAAGYTF
>TRBV11-2|.|.|TRBJ2-6
TGTGCCAGCAGCTTAGCGCCCTCTGGGGCCAACGTCCTGACTTTC
CASSLAPSGANVLTF
>TRBV5-5|.|once|TRBJ2-5
TGTGCCAGCAGCTTGGAGCTAAGACTACTGGAGACCCAGTACTTC
CASSLELRLLETQYF
>TRBV7-9|.|few|TRBJ1-5
TGTGCCAGCAGCTTAGGTGCCGGGCCCCGTCCCCAGCATTTT
CASSLGAGPRPQHF
>TRBV6-1|TRBD1|once|TRBJ1-2
TGTGCCAGCAGTTTTAGGGGACAGGGGGGAAATGGCTACACCTTC
CASSFRGQGGNGYTF
>TRBV7-9|.|.|TRBJ2-7
TGTGCCAGCAGCTTAACCGACGTTAGCCTCCGGGCGATATACGAGCAGTACTTC
CASSLTDVSLRAIYEQYF
>TRBV6-5|.|.|TRBJ2-2
TGTGCCAGCAGTTACAGACAGACTAACACCGGGGAGCTGTTTTTT
CASSYRQTNTGELFF
>TRBV6-6|TRBD1|.|TRBJ1-6
TGTGCCAGCAGTTCACGGACAGGGCCAGGTTCACCCCTCCACTTT
CASSSRTGPGSPLHF
>TRBV9|.|.|TRBJ1-1
TGTGCCAGCAGCTTTACAGGGAACACTGAAGCTTTCTTT
CASSFTGNTEAFF
>TRBV7-9|.|.|TRBJ1-6
TGTGCCAGCAGCAGGATAAATTCACCCCTCCACTTT
CASSRINSPLHF
>TRBV19|.|.|TRBJ1-5
TGTGCCAGTAGCAAGAGGACATCACTGGACAATCAGCCCCAGCATTTT
CASSKRTSLDNQPQHF
>TRBV9|TRBD1|.|TRBJ2-3
TGTGCCAGCAGCGCTGAAGGGACAGGCGACACAGATACGCAGTATTTT
CASSAEGTGDTDTQYF
>TRBV14|.|.|TRBJ1-6
TGTGCCAGCAGCCCTCTGACAGCGCGATTCAACTCACCCCTCCACTTT
CASSPLTARFNSPLHF
>TRBV9|TRBD1|.|TRBJ1-5
TGTGCCAGCAGCGGGGACAGTTATCAGCCCCAGCATTTT
CASSGDSYQPQHF
>TRBV30|TRBD2|.|TRBJ2-3
TGTGCCTGGAGTGTAATGTCAGGGACTACCACAGATACGCAGTATTTT
CAWSVMSGTTTDTQYF
>TRBV6-4|.|once|TRBJ1-6
TGTGCCAGTAGTAGGAATGTGGCCTATAATTCACCCCTCCACTTT
CASSRNVAYNSPLHF
>TRBV19|TRBD1|.|TRBJ1-5
TGTGCCAGTAGTAACCGACAGGGAGGGAGTCAGCCCCAGCATTTT
CASSNRQGGSQPQHF
>TRBV19|TRBD2|.|TRBJ2-7
TGTGCCAGTAGTATTAGCGGGAATGTCTACGAGCAGTACTTC
CASSISGNVYEQYF
>TRBV28|TRBD1|.|TRBJ1-1
TGTGCCAGCATATTGACAGGGCTGAACACTGAAGCTTTCTTT
CASILTGLNTEAFF
>TRBV5-6|.|.|TRBJ2-5
TGTGCCAGCAGCACCCCTCCCTTTCAGGAGACCCAGTACTTC
CASSTPPFQETQYF
>TRBV7-3|TRBD2|.|TRBJ2-3
TGTGCCAGCAGCCCTGGACTAGCGGGGGGGCGGAGCACAGATACGCAGTATTTT
CASSPGLAGGRSTDTQYF
>TRBV15|TRBD2|.|TRBJ2-1
TGTGCCACCAGAAGATCTAGCGGGGGCTCCTACAATGAGCAGTTCTTC
CATRRSSGGSYNEQFF